Each of the 24 T cell receptor beta chains below was sequenced from the same sample in a study of cytomegalovirus exposure and HLA in healthy donors. It was with 60 Vbeta and 13 Jbeta primers that the PCR ran. Repertoires were generated with immunoSEQ multiplex PCR, while TCRdb's copy carries only in-frame clones and drops some. The sample yields under 150,000 clones, about four fifths seen once. The source material was PBMCs. The source is a woman aged 40 to 49 in good health and CMV-seropositive.

The chain joins TRBV15 to TRBJ2-2; 12 nucleotides line up with TRBD1. CDR3 length: 16 amino acids. CDR1 and CDR2 (germline): LNHNV, YYDKDF (reference sequence). After removal of 1 base from V and 5 bases from J, the junction contained 2 bases not matched to a gene. The CDR3 loop reads CATSRGDRGRTGELFF. The CDR3 DNA reads as TGTGCCACCAGCAGAGGGGACAGGGGGCGGACCGGGGAGCTGTTTTTT.

V is TRBV6-6 and J is TRBJ1-5; the D gene is possibly TRBD1 (5 bases). The CDR3 extends over 15 amino acids. Trimming pared 6 bases from V and 0 bases from J, leaving 12 bases between. Germline values: CDR1 MNHNY, CDR2 SVGAGI (reference sequence). The CDR3, as DNA: TGTGCCAGCAGCTCCGACAGAAATAGCAATCAGCCCCAGCATTTT. It yields the protein CASSSDRNSNQPQHF.

A single count supports this clone. The V gene is TRBV28, the J gene TRBJ1-3; TRBD1 aligns across 7 bases. The CDR3 spans 15 residues. Looked up from germline, CDR1 is MDHEN and CDR2 is SYDVKM. V lost 6 bases, J lost 0 bases, and 5 bases stayed unmatched. As DNA, the CDR3 is TGTGCCAGCAGGACAGGGAGCAACTCTGGAAACACCATATATTTT. It translates to CASRTGSNSGNTIYF.

The chain recombines TRBV28 with TRBJ2-7, with D tentatively TRBD2 (6 bases). The CDR3 covers 14 residues. CDR1 MDHEN and CDR2 SYDVKM come from the germline V gene. The V end was cut by 8 bases, the J end by 1 base, with 15 bases between. The CDR3 sequence is CASAPLGGSYEQYF. In DNA form, the CDR3 reads TGTGCCAGCGCTCCCCTGGGGGGATCCTACGAGCAGTACTTC.

CDR3 in amino acids: CASSPLVYEQYF. CDR3 nucleotides: TGTGCCAGCAGCCCACTGGTCTACGAGCAGTACTTC. The V call is TRBV11-1, the J call TRBJ2-7, with unresolved D. The germline V gene encodes CDR1 SGHAT and CDR2 FQDESV (reference sequence). The CDR3 totals 12 residues. The ends were cut back, 5 bases at V and 3 bases at J, with 8 bases in the middle.

The rearrangement uses TRBV19 and TRBJ2-3, with a tentative D call TRBD2 (6 bases). CDR1 is LNHDA and CDR2 is SQIVND in the germline V gene (reference sequence). The ends were cut back, 3 bases at V and 5 bases at J, with 21 bases in the middle. This CDR3 contains 17 residues. DNA for the CDR3: TGTGCCAGTAGTATCCGGACCTCTAGCGCAGGTGGAGATACGCAGTATTTT. This gives the protein CASSIRTSSAGGDTQYF.

This chain connects TRBV6-5 to TRBJ1-4, with 8 nucleotides matching TRBD1. Germline V gene sequence: CDR1 MNHEY, CDR2 SVGAGI. The CDR3 is made up of 14 amino acids. With 0 bases clipped from V and 7 bases from J, the junction kept 1 base outside the gene matches. For the CDR3, the DNA is TGTGCCAGCAGTTACTCCCAGGGGGCTGAAAAACTGTTTTTT. It codes for CASSYSQGAEKLFF.

The chain uses TRBV29-1 and TRBJ1-5; 7 bases match TRBD1. CDR3 size: 14 residues. Trimming removed 5 bases from V and 7 bases from J; junction bases left unmatched: 11. Germline V CDR1 and CDR2: SQVTM, ANQGSEA. The CDR3 region is CSVFDRASGQPQHF. In DNA form, the CDR3 reads TGCAGCGTTTTCGACAGGGCGTCCGGACAGCCCCAGCATTTT.

The chain recombines TRBV28 with TRBJ1-6; D remains ambiguous. Germline-derived CDR1 and CDR2 are MDHEN and SYDVKM. Deletions cut 4 bases from V and 9 bases from J, with 10 bases between. This CDR3 is 13 amino acids long. The chain's CDR3 is CASSSPGFSPLHF. For the CDR3, the DNA is TGTGCCAGCAGTTCTCCGGGGTTTTCACCCCTCCACTTT. The full variable domain, with the rest looked up from reference TRBV28 and TRBJ1-6, is DVKVTQSSRYLVKRTGEKVFLECVQDMDHENMFWYRQDPGLGLRLIYFSYDVKMKEKGDIPEGYSVSREKKERFSLILESASTNQTSMYLCASSSPGFSPLHFGNGTRLTVT.

This chain joins TRBV9 and TRBJ2-7, with D possibly being TRBD1 (6 bases). The CDR3 loop spans 14 amino acids. Germline V gives CDR1 SGDLS, CDR2 YYNGEE. Deletions cut 3 bases from V and 6 bases from J, with 16 bases between. The CDR3 DNA follows: TGTGCCAGCAGCGGACGAAGGGCAGGGGCCGAGCAGTACTTC. Amino acids: CASSGRRAGAEQYF. Together with reference TRBV9 and TRBJ2-7, the CDR3 gives the full variable domain: DSGVTQTPKHLITATGQRVTLRCSPRSGDLSVYWYQQSLDQGLQFLIQYYNGEERAKGNILERFSAQQFPDLHSELNLSSLELGDSALYFCASSGRRAGAEQYFGPGTRLTVT.

The chain has TRBV18 and TRBJ2-1; D uncertain. Germline CDR1 is KGHSH and CDR2 is LQKENI. Trimming pared 2 bases from V and 16 bases from J, leaving 18 bases between. This CDR3 region has 13 residues. CDR3 DNA: TGTGCCAGCTCACCAACAAAGGCGGTGGATATATTCTTC. Translation: CASSPTKAVDIFF.

This CDR3 reads CASSQAPAGGPHEQFF. The CDR3 DNA reads as TGCGCCAGCAGCCAAGCCCCAGCGGGGGGGCCCCATGAGCAGTTCTTC. The genes are TRBV4-3 and TRBJ2-1; 10 bases are a match to TRBD2. The CDR3 runs to 16 residues. J lost 8 bases, V lost 1 base, and 8 bases had no gene match. Germline V gives CDR1 LGHNA, CDR2 YSLEER.

The chain joins TRBV19 to TRBJ2-3; possibly TRBD2 for D (6 bases). The germline gives CDR1 LNHDA, CDR2 SQIVND (reference sequence). This CDR3 has 15 amino acids. The V gene lost 3 bases and the J gene lost 2 bases, with 12 bases spanning the gap. DNA for the CDR3: TGTGCCAGTAGTATCGGGGGTTCCTACACAGATACGCAGTATTTT. It encodes CASSIGGSYTDTQYF.

The chain links TRBV5-1 to TRBJ2-5; 9 nucleotides agree with TRBD1. Germline lookup yields CDR1 SGHRS and CDR2 YFSETQ. J lost 3 bases, V lost 4 bases, and 16 bases had no gene match. The CDR3 totals 18 residues. The CDR3 region is CASSGSPPGTGLKETQYF. CDR3 nucleotide sequence: TGCGCCAGCAGCGGGAGTCCCCCTGGGACAGGGCTAAAAGAGACCCAGTACTTC. Together with reference TRBV5-1 and TRBJ2-5, the CDR3 gives the full variable domain: KAGVTQTPRYLIKTRGQQVTLSCSPISGHRSVSWYQQTPGQGLQFLFEYFSETQRNKGNFPGRFSGRQFSNSRSEMNVSTLELGDSALYLCASSGSPPGTGLKETQYFGPGTRLLVL.

The V gene is TRBV29-1, the J gene TRBJ2-5; D perhaps matches TRBD2 (6 bases). CDR1 and CDR2 (germline): SQVTM, ANQGSEA. Trimming removed 7 bases at V and 1 base at J, with 16 bases between. CDR3 length equals 14 residues. CDR3 loop: CSGDTGTSQETQYF. The CDR3 coding sequence is TGCAGCGGTGATACCGGGACTTCCCAAGAGACCCAGTACTTC.

The rearrangement links TRBV5-1 to TRBJ2-3; D may be TRBD2 (5 bases). V was cut by 2 bases and J by 5 bases, with 15 bases left in between. CDR1 SGHRS and CDR2 YFSETQ come from the germline V gene. This CDR3 has 15 residues. Here the CDR3 DNA reads TGCGCCAGCAGCTTAAGAGGGCTGGAAAAAGATACGCAGTATTTT. It is translated as CASSLRGLEKDTQYF. The whole variable domain, filled in from reference TRBV5-1 and TRBJ2-3, reads KAGVTQTPRYLIKTRGQQVTLSCSPISGHRSVSWYQQTPGQGLQFLFEYFSETQRNKGNFPGRFSGRQFSNSRSEMNVSTLELGDSALYLCASSLRGLEKDTQYFGPGTRLTVL.

There are a few counts of this clone. The chain joins TRBV6-6 to TRBJ1-5, with no clear D. The CDR3 is 13 residues long. Trimming pared 2 bases from V and 7 bases from J, leaving 9 bases between. Germline V gene lookup returns CDR1 MNHNY and CDR2 SVGAGI (reference sequence). CDR3 DNA: TGTGCCAGCAGTTACATGGGAGGGCAGCCCCAGCATTTT. Encoded protein: CASSYMGGQPQHF.

This sequence joins TRBV27 and TRBJ2-3; TRBD2 matches 7 bases. The CDR3 totals 13 residues. V lost 2 bases to trimming and J lost 4 bases; unmatched junction nucleotides: 0. Germline V gene data show CDR1 as MNHEY and CDR2 as SMNVEV (reference sequence). The CDR3 DNA reads as TGTGCCAGCAGTTTAGCGGGGGCAGATACGCAGTATTTT. It yields the protein CASSLAGADTQYF.

This clone showed up just once. The chain couples TRBV7-6 to TRBJ2-7; 8 nucleotides match TRBD2. In germline, CDR1 is SGHVS, CDR2 FNYEAQ. V was clipped by 5 bases and J by 0 bases; unmatched bases: 6. The CDR3 sequence is 15 residues long. The CDR3 loop is CASSRGGEGSYEQYF. The CDR3 region has the DNA TGTGCCAGCAGCCGGGGGGGAGAGGGCTCCTACGAGCAGTACTTC.

The V call is TRBV6-5, the J call TRBJ2-7, with 8 bases aligning to TRBD2. The CDR3 length is 13 residues. V lost 4 bases and J lost 7; bases outside the gene matches: 6. Germline V gene lookup returns CDR1 MNHEY and CDR2 SVGAGI. CDR3 in amino acids: CASSSRSGGEQYF. The CDR3 DNA is TGTGCCAGCAGTTCCAGGTCGGGGGGGGAGCAGTACTTC.

CDR3 nucleotide sequence: TGTGCCAGCACCTCGGATGGGACTGCCGGTGAAAAACTGTTTTTT. This translates into CASTSDGTAGEKLFF. The gene calls are TRBV2 and TRBJ1-4; weak D call: TRBD1 (5 bases). CDR1 and CDR2 from the germline V gene are SNHLY and FYNNEI. CDR3 length: 15 residues. Trimming took off 7 bases at V and 7 bases at J, with 19 bases between the two ends.

Only one count was recorded for this clone. The J gene is TRBJ2-5, the V gene TRBV5-6, with 7 bases lining up with TRBD1. J was trimmed by 4 bases and V by 4 bases; bases with no gene match: 7. CDR3 length: 14 residues. Germline loops: CDR1 SGHDT, CDR2 YYEEEE. The CDR3 sequence: CASSHRTGRETQYF. The DNA of the CDR3 is TGTGCCAGCAGCCACCGGACAGGTCGAGAGACCCAGTACTTC.

The chain combines TRBV7-2 with TRBJ1-4, with 8 bases identical to TRBD1. V lost 6 bases, J lost 8 bases, and 5 bases stayed unmatched. Germline CDR1 is SGHTA and CDR2 is FQGNSA. This CDR3 contains 13 residues. CDR3 region: CASSQQGGEKLFF. The DNA of the CDR3 is TGTGCCAGCAGTCAACAGGGGGGCGAAAAACTGTTTTTT.

Here the CDR3 DNA reads TGCGCCAGCAGTGGGGACAGGGATGAGACCCAGTACTTC. Its translation is CASSGDRDETQYF. V is TRBV10-2 and J is TRBJ2-5; 9 bases line up with TRBD1. Germline CDR1 reads WSHSY; CDR2 reads SAAADI. The CDR3 has 13 residues. V was pared by 4 bases and J by 5 bases, with 2 bases of the junction left unmatched.